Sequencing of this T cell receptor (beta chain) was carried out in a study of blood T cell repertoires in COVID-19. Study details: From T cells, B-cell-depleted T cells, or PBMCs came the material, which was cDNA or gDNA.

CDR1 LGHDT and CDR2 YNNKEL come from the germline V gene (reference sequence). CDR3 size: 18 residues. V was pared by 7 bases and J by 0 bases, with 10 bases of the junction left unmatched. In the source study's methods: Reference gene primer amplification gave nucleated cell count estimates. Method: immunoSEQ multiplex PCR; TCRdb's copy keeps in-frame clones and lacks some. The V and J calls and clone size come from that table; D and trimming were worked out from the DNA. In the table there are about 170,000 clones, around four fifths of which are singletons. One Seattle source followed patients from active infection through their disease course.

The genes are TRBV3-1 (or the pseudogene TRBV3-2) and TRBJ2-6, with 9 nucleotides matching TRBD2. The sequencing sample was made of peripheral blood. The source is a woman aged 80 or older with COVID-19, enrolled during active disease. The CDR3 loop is CASTTTSGVPSGANVLTF. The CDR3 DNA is TGTGCCAGCACCACGACTAGCGGAGTCCCCTCTGGGGCCAACGTCCTGACTTTC.